This T cell receptor (beta chain) was sequenced for a study of OX40 agonist ivuxolimab in advanced cancers. Background on the whole study: The costimulatory receptor OX40 (CD134) was targeted by ivuxolimab, a fully human IgG2 agonistic monoclonal antibody. Intravenous ivuxolimab was administered to patients every 2 weeks at six dose levels: 0.01, 0.1, 0.3, 1.5, 3 and 10 mg/kg. The dose-escalation cohort was over 70% male with a mean age of around 62 years, ranging from roughly 20 to 85. The purpose of peripheral TCRbeta sequencing was to test whether ivuxolimab changed TCR sequence diversity and led to clonal T-cell expansion. The paper describes the monotherapy dose-escalation part (N of about 52 patients) of the phase I trial of ivuxolimab. Prior anti-PD-1, anti-PD-L1 or anti-CTLA-4 therapy was permitted, and checkpoint inhibitors had been received by roughly two fifths of dose-escalation patients. Of the approximately 50 dose-escalation patients, hepatocellular carcinoma was present in about 20, melanoma in roughly 15, renal cell carcinoma in 9 and head and neck cancer in 9. Three dose-escalation patients achieved partial responses, one with hepatocellular carcinoma and two with cutaneous melanoma.

The trial excluded patients who had a history of autoimmune disease or were on systemic immunosuppression. Peripheral blood for TCR sequencing was drawn from every dose cohort at baseline, at cycle 4 day 1 and at cycle 7 day 1. Samples came from an open-label, multicenter, first-in-human phase I dose-escalation trial of ivuxolimab. The trial enrolled adults with locally advanced or metastatic head and neck squamous cell, hepatocellular, melanoma or renal cell carcinoma. Before TCR sequencing, CD4+ and CD8+ T cells were separately sorted from peripheral blood. With respect to this clone: Its antigen is currently not known. Per-base quality was not reported, and no clone a single base away is much larger than it.

Findings and caveats that apply to the study as a whole: After ivuxolimab, more expanded clones were found on average in CD8+ T cells than in CD4+ T cells. At doses of 0.1 to 3.0 mg/kg, clonal expansion of both CD4+ and CD8+ blood T cells was observed from baseline to week 6. The antigen specificity of the clonally expanded peripheral T cells was not determined. In partial responders in the 0.1-3.0 mg/kg groups, normalized peripheral clonal expansion was found to be among the lowest, especially among CD8+ T cells. Low levels of normalized T-cell clonal expansion were also seen in some patients who did not respond.

The germline V gene supplies CDR1 SGHRS and CDR2 YFSETQ. There are 15 amino acids in the CDR3, from cysteine to phenylalanine inclusive. Left in the record is the CDR3 DNA by itself, 45 bases read in frame from the first base. V is pruned by 1 base and J by 5 bases, leaving 8 bases of the junction without a gene match. For sequencing of the TCRbeta CDR3 region, genomic DNA was extracted from the sorted cells. The immunoSEQ Assay was used for sequencing of TCRbeta CDR3 regions. Not all clones reach the TCRdb copy of this immuneACCESS table, which keeps in-frame sequences only. Checked studies attribute under half of the gap to unresolved V genes and leave the rest unexplained. This sample holds tens of thousands of clones; roughly 84% were observed only once. Around 0.29% of the sample lies in the top ten.

The starting material was CD4+ or CD8+ T cells sorted from blood, obtained in a trial of the OX40 agonist ivuxolimab. The receptor chain draws on TRBV5-1 and TRBJ2-5; TRBD1 fits 7 bases in the junction. The receptor was isolated from an adult with an advanced solid tumor such as melanoma, head and neck, liver or kidney cancer. This receptor has the CDR3 CASSLNARGRETQYF. The nucleotide sequence is TGCGCCAGCAGCTTGAATGCTAGGGGGCGGGAGACCCAGTACTTC.